This entry lists 24 T cell receptor beta chains sequenced from one sample in a study of blood T cell repertoires in COVID-19 (dated by TCRdb to between 2020 and 2021). Library method: the immunoSEQ multiplex PCR assay. The source is immuneACCESS, and TCRdb retained only in-frame sequences with V and J called. Part of the clones is not carried over; for the studies checked, unresolved V genes explain less than half of this, and the remainder is unexplained. Present in this sample are 150,000 to 200,000 clones, more than 75% of which were seen just once. The ten largest clones take up under 6.5% of the sample. The sequencing input was peripheral blood. The receptors stem from a man aged 35 to 55 with active or convalescent COVID-19.

The chain combines TRBV5-6 with TRBJ2-7; a possible D gene is TRBD1 (6 bases). The CDR3 is 15 amino acids. The ends were cut back, 1 base at V and 5 bases at J, with 16 bases in the middle. CDR1 and CDR2 from the germline V gene are SGHDT and YYEEEE. The CDR3 reads CASSLFSAGAHEQYF. In DNA form, the CDR3 reads TGTGCCAGCAGCTTGTTCTCCGCAGGGGCCCACGAGCAGTACTTC.

V gene TRBV4-2 combines with J gene TRBJ2-7; 9 bases match TRBD2. Unmatched junction bases numbered 14, after V lost 6 bases and J lost 5 bases. The CDR3 has 16 amino acids. Germline lookup yields CDR1 LGHNA and CDR2 YNFKEQ. CDR3 protein: CASSQSVAGVTHEQYF. For the CDR3, the DNA is TGTGCCAGCAGTCAATCAGTAGCGGGAGTGACCCACGAGCAGTACTTC.

The rearrangement links TRBV3-1 (or the pseudogene TRBV3-2) to TRBJ1-5; D is ambiguous. Deletions cut 1 base from V and 0 bases from J, with 10 bases between. The V gene's germline CDR1 is LGHDT and CDR2 YNNKEL (reference sequence). This CDR3 contains 16 residues. DNA for the CDR3: TGTGCCAGCAGCCAAGCGTACCAGATTAGCAATCAGCCCCAGCATTTT. Its translation is CASSQAYQISNQPQHF.

This chain uses TRBV2 with TRBJ1-2; D possibly corresponds to TRBD1 (6 bases). With 3 bases removed from V and 8 bases from J, the gap between germline ends came to 16 bases. The CDR3 runs to 14 residues. The germline V gene has CDR1 SNHLY and CDR2 FYNNEI. CDR3 bases: TGTGCCAGCAGTGAGGACAGAAGAGTCTTAGGCTACACCTTC. Translation: CASSEDRRVLGYTF.

The chain couples TRBV9 to TRBJ2-7; 9 bases line up with TRBD2. There are 15 residues in the CDR3. Germline V gives CDR1 SGDLS, CDR2 YYNGEE. Germline trimming cut 0 bases from V and 5 bases from J; bases unmatched to any gene: 6. The CDR3 sequence is CASSVGSSGIDEQYF. CDR3 coding DNA: TGTGCCAGCAGCGTAGGGTCTAGCGGGATAGACGAGCAGTACTTC.

The V call is TRBV4-3, the J call TRBJ2-1, with 7 bases identical to TRBD2. The CDR3 spans 13 residues. CDR1 and CDR2 from the germline V gene are LGHNA and YSLEER. Germline trimming cut 0 bases from V and 7 bases from J; bases unmatched to any gene: 0. CDR3 in DNA: TGCGCCAGCAGCCAAGACGGGGGGAATGAGCAGTTCTTC. It specifies CASSQDGGNEQFF.

The genes are TRBV19 and TRBJ1-5; no firm D call. CDR1 is LNHDA, CDR2 SQIVND, per germline (reference sequence). The CDR3 has 16 amino acids. V lost 3 bases and J lost 0, with 12 bases in between. CDR3 bases: TGTGCCAGTAGTATCGCAGAACGTTATAGCAATCAGCCCCAGCATTTT. Encoded protein: CASSIAERYSNQPQHF.

The chain is built from TRBV6-6 and TRBJ1-2; 10 bases agree with TRBD1. V dropped 5 bases and J dropped 8; count of bases not matched to a gene: 20. Germline CDR1 and CDR2: MNHNY and SVGAGI (reference sequence). The CDR3 spans 18 residues. The CDR3 region has the DNA TGTGCCAGCAGTCAAAAATTACAACTGACAGGGGGCTCGAGCGGCTACACCTTC. It codes for CASSQKLQLTGGSSGYTF.

This chain uses TRBV18 with TRBJ1-1, with a possible D match to TRBD1 (6 bases). With 8 bases removed from V and 1 base from J, the gap between germline ends came to 14 bases. The CDR3 extends over 14 amino acids. Germline loops: CDR1 KGHSH, CDR2 LQKENI. The CDR3 is CASAPTGPNTEAFF. DNA for the CDR3: TGTGCCAGCGCCCCGACAGGACCGAACACTGAAGCTTTCTTT.

The genes are TRBV3-1 (or the pseudogene TRBV3-2) and TRBJ2-7; no definite D call. V was cut by 3 bases and J by 0 bases, with 6 bases left in between. The V gene's germline CDR1 is LGHDT and CDR2 YNNKEL (reference sequence). This CDR3 region has 13 residues. The CDR3 nucleotides read TGTGCCAGCAGCCAGGCCAGCTCCTACGAGCAGTACTTC. Translation gives CASSQASSYEQYF.

This chain links TRBV10-2 with TRBJ2-1; 13 positions match TRBD2. From germline, CDR1 is WSHSY and CDR2 SAAADI. V shed 6 bases and J 3 bases; nucleotides not matched to a gene: 11. The length of the CDR3 is 18 residues. The CDR3 nucleotides are TGCGCCAGCAGAACTTTGACTAGCGGGAGGTCCTTCTACAATGAGCAGTTCTTC. It specifies CASRTLTSGRSFYNEQFF.

This rearrangement joins TRBV5-4 to TRBJ2-7, with TRBD2 matching over 7 bases. This CDR3 is 12 amino acids long. The germline V gene encodes CDR1 SGHNT and CDR2 YYREEE (reference sequence). J lost 8 bases, V lost 9 bases, and 11 bases had no gene match. CDR3 protein: CATRIVGGKQYF. The CDR3 DNA reads as TGTGCCACTCGGATCGTGGGGGGGAAGCAGTACTTC. Filled out from reference TRBV5-4 and TRBJ2-7, the complete variable domain reads ETGVTQSPTHLIKTRGQQVTLRCSSQSGHNTVSWYQQALGQGPQFIFQYYREEENGRGNFPPRFSGLQFPNYSSELNVNALELDDSALYLCATRIVGGKQYFGPGTRLTVT.

The rearrangement links TRBV2 to TRBJ2-7; D unclear. From germline, CDR1 is SNHLY and CDR2 FYNNEI. V shed 1 base and J shed 3 bases, with 10 bases lying between them. The CDR3 spans 14 residues. The CDR3 spells CASSEVGSNYEQYF. CDR3 in DNA: TGTGCCAGCAGTGAAGTGGGCAGTAACTACGAGCAGTACTTC.

J is TRBJ2-7 and V is TRBV19; 11 nucleotides align to TRBD1. J lost 3 bases, V lost 3 bases, and 4 bases had no gene match. From germline, CDR1 is LNHDA and CDR2 SQIVND (reference sequence). This CDR3 comprises 15 residues. CDR3 DNA: TGTGCCAGTAGTATTGATGGGACAGGGGGCTACGAGCAGTACTTC. The encoded protein is CASSIDGTGGYEQYF.

V usage is TRBV30 and J usage is TRBJ2-1; 10 bases agree with TRBD2. The J segment lost 7 bases and the V segment lost 5 bases, leaving 5 bases of the junction unmatched. This CDR3 spans 13 amino acids. Germline V CDR1 and CDR2: GTSNPN, SVGIG (reference sequence). CDR3 coding DNA: TGTGCCTGGGGAGCGGGAGGGCCGAATGAGCAGTTCTTC. Encoded protein: CAWGAGGPNEQFF. Supplemented by reference TRBV30 and TRBJ2-1, the full variable domain reads SQTIHQWPATLVQPVGSPLSLECTVEGTSNPNLYWYRQAAGRGLQLLFYSVGIGQISSEVPQNLSASRPQDRQFILSSKKLLLSDSGFYLCAWGAGGPNEQFFGPGTRLTVL.

The V and J genes are TRBV19 and TRBJ1-3; D is uncertain. The length of the CDR3 is 15 residues. In germline, CDR1 is LNHDA, CDR2 SQIVND (reference sequence). The V gene lost 5 bases and the J gene lost 0 bases, with 11 bases spanning the gap. For the CDR3, the DNA is TGTGCCAGTAGTCTTCGAGGGAGCTCTGGAAACACCATATATTTT. As protein: CASSLRGSSGNTIYF.

The gene calls are TRBV3-1 (or the pseudogene TRBV3-2) and TRBJ1-2, with 8 bases that match TRBD1. Germline CDR1 is LGHDT and CDR2 is YNNKEL (reference sequence). The V and J ends lost 1 base and 6 bases, in that order; junction bases with no gene match: 7. The CDR3 totals 15 residues. CDR3 coding DNA: TGTGCCAGCAGCCAAGTAACGGACAGGGCTAATGGCTACACCTTC. It specifies CASSQVTDRANGYTF.

The V call is TRBV2, the J call TRBJ2-2; the D is unclear. The CDR3 contains 15 residues. Germline CDR1 SNHLY, CDR2 FYNNEI. With 6 bases removed from V and 0 bases from J, the gap between germline ends came to 11 bases. CDR3 bases: TGTGCCAGCAGCCCACCCAGAACGAACACCGGGGAGCTGTTTTTT. This sequence encodes CASSPPRTNTGELFF.

This clone was recorded once. This chain links TRBV10-3 with TRBJ2-2; 8 positions agree with TRBD2. Trimming at V came to 2 bases and at J to 3 bases, leaving 2 bases not matched to a gene. The germline CDR1 and CDR2 sequences are ENHRY and SYGVKD. The CDR3 is 15 residues long. CDR3 loop: CAISETSGHTGELFF. In DNA, the CDR3 is TGTGCCATCAGTGAGACTAGCGGCCACACCGGGGAGCTGTTTTTT.

J is TRBJ1-1 and V is TRBV7-9; the D is unclear. The CDR3 runs 15 residues. From germline, CDR1 is SEHNR and CDR2 FQNEAQ (reference sequence). Trimming cost V 4 bases and J 2 bases, with 14 bases left between them. DNA of the CDR3: TGTGCCAGCAGCTCCAGTGGGTACAGAAACACTGAAGCTTTCTTT. It codes for CASSSSGYRNTEAFF.

This rearrangement joins TRBV15 to TRBJ1-1; TRBD1 is a possible D gene (6 bases). The germline CDR1 and CDR2 sequences are LNHNV and YYDKDF (reference sequence). The CDR3 spans 12 residues. V dropped 8 bases and J dropped 4 bases, with 11 bases sitting between them. CDR3 DNA sequence: TGTGCCACCTCACAGGGTGGCACTGAAGCTTTCTTT. Residues: CATSQGGTEAFF.

The rearrangement uses TRBV2 and TRBJ2-7, with TRBD2 matching 10 bases. The V gene end was trimmed by 6 bases and the J gene end by 2 bases; junction bases not matched to a gene: 10. CDR3 length: 16 residues. Germline V gene data show CDR1 as SNHLY and CDR2 as FYNNEI. As DNA, the CDR3 is TGTGCCAGCAGATCCAATCGACTAGCGGGTCCCTACGAGCAGTACTTC. It is translated as CASRSNRLAGPYEQYF.

The chain employs TRBV24-1 and TRBJ2-3; 7 bases line up with TRBD1. The trim removed 9 bases at V and 3 bases at J, leaving 8 bases unmatched. Per germline, CDR1 KGHDR and CDR2 SFDVKD. The CDR3 is 14 residues long. The CDR3 spells CATRRGQETDTQYF. CDR3 sequence (DNA): TGTGCCACCCGCCGTGGACAGGAGACAGATACGCAGTATTTT.

The rearrangement uses TRBV24-1 and TRBJ1-5, with TRBD1 matching over 10 bases. From germline, CDR1 is KGHDR and CDR2 SFDVKD. The CDR3 spans 15 residues. The V gene end was trimmed by 9 bases and the J gene end by 7 bases; junction bases not matched to a gene: 11. CDR3 region: CATLPGQGSPQPQHF. The CDR3, as DNA: TGTGCCACCCTACCGGGACAGGGGTCGCCACAGCCCCAGCATTTT.